This T cell receptor beta chain comes out of a study of CD8+CD57+ T cells in acquired aplastic anemia (dated 2018 in TCRdb). About the full investigation: A mean of approximately 2.9 ug of DNA, ranging from roughly 0.19 to 30 ug, was extracted from sorted CD4+ and CD8+ cells. A CD8+CD57+ expansion meant a frequency higher than the mean frequency seen in healthy subjects. Study-wide findings and limitations: Nearly 30 CD8+ CDR3 sequences were found in both patients and controls but appeared to be highly expressed in patients and within the immunodominant clones of the patients. Between patients and healthy controls, no significant difference in CD8+ Simpson's diversity was found (P=0.060).

Patients chosen for sequencing had shown expansion of CD8+CD57+ cells by flow cytometry. All patients had severe acquired aplastic anemia diagnosed by International Study of Aplastic Anemia and Agranulocytosis and Camitta criteria. No therapy had been received by the patients at the time of blood sampling. In the study, sorted CD4+ and CD8+ blood T cells from patients with severe aplastic anemia and from healthy subjects underwent deep sequencing of TCR repertoires. In the USA, patient enrollment took place under clinicaltrials.gov protocols 00001620, 01623167, 00001397, 00071045, 00081523 and 00961064. Ficoll-Paque density gradient centrifugation was used to isolate peripheral blood mononuclear cells. Before DNA was extracted, CD4+ and CD8+ T cells were sorted using either FACS or magnetic beads. CDR1 and CDR2 are drawn from the germline V gene (reference sequence): LNHDA, SQIVND. Relative to germline, V is 1 base shorter and J is 3 bases shorter, with 18 bases between their ends. The CDR3 runs 18 residues from the cysteine to the phenylalanine. Only CDR3 DNA remains: 54 bases, in frame from the first base.

As concerns this clonotype: The specificity of this receptor is unknown. One base away there is no much larger clone; base qualities are not given.

Genomic DNA served as template for TCR beta VDJ combination and CDR3 sequence profiling. An Illumina HiSeq 2000 was used for TCR repertoire sequencing. Concerning the study's data processing: TRBV/TRBJ rearrangement plots, CDR3 size and DJ length profiles, and Simpson's diversity index were used to evaluate the repertoires. The immunodominant clone was defined as the most abundant DNA sequence in deep sequencing data. CDR3 amino acid sequences were checked for sharing across subjects and were also compared against the VDJdb database and published repertoires. TCRdb cleaned the public reads at Q25 with fastp, built clones with MiXCR and kept in-frame beta chains. Entries are consolidated by CDR3 protein sequence, retaining the most common genes and DNA. Here the V and J calls rest on TCRdb's processing, not on the authors' analysis. In all, the sample holds 300,000 or so distinct CDR3 sequences, and 56% of those were seen once. The top ten hold 1.3% of the sample.

This TCR derives from a human donor with aplastic anemia. What was sequenced was sorted CD4+, CD8+, or CD8+CD57+ T cells (not recorded which) from PBMCs. The rearrangement joined TRBV19 to TRBJ2-2; the D segment could be TRBD1, given 6 matching bases. CDR3 loop: CASSIGVGRDIYTGELFF. The nucleotides are TGTGCCAGTAGTATAGGAGTCGGCCGGGACATTTACACCGGGGAGCTGTTTTTT. With the portions outside the CDR3 filled from the reference TRBV19 and TRBJ2-2 genes, the complete variable region becomes DGGITQSPKYLFRKEGQNVTLSCEQNLNHDAMYWYRQDPGQGLRLIYYSQIVNDFQKGDIAEGYSVSREKKESFPLTVTSAQKNPTAFYLCASSIGVGRDIYTGELFFGEGSRLTVL.